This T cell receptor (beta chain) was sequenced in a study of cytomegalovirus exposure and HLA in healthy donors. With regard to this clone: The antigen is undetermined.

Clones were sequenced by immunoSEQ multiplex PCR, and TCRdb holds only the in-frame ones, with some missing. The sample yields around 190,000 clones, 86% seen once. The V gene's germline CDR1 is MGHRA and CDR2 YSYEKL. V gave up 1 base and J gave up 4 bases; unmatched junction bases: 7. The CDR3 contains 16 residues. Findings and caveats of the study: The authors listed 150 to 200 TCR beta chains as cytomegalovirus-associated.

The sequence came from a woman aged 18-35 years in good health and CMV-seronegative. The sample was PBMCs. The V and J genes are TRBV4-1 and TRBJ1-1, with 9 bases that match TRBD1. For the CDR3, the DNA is TGCGCCAGCAGCCAAGCGGGGACAGGGTGGGCCACTGAAGCTTTCTTT. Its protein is CASSQAGTGWATEAFF.